This TCR beta chain came from a study of PD-L1 blockade in urothelial cancer. Study as a whole: About 90% of the roughly 30 patients were men who had bladder-origin urothelial cancer. Among blood samples, the median T cell count was some 140,000.

Libraries were prepared by immunoSEQ multiplex PCR; TCRdb keeps only in-frame clonotypes and omits some of them. This table holds tens of thousands of clones, about 83% found once. This CDR3 contains 17 residues. The V gene lost 6 bases and the J gene lost 1 base, with 19 bases spanning the gap. Germline V gene lookup returns CDR1 MDHEN and CDR2 SYDVKM. The rearrangement joins TRBV28 to TRBJ2-4; D is possibly TRBD1 (6 bases). This sequence originates from a man aged 55-75 years with urothelial cancer. Sequenced material: PBMCs, taken around atezolizumab (anti-PD-L1) treatment. CDR3 region: CASSPVGGATAKNIQYF. CDR3 coding DNA: TGTGCCAGCAGCCCTGTTGGGGGCGCAACGGCCAAAAACATTCAGTACTTC.